The 27 T cell receptor beta chains presented below share a single source sample, sequenced in a study of blood T cell repertoires in COVID-19. Repertoires were generated with immunoSEQ multiplex PCR, while TCRdb's copy carries only in-frame clones and drops some. The data show approximately 250,000 clones, under 90% seen once. Sequenced sample: peripheral blood. Receptors originate from a human donor in a cohort sampled during active COVID-19.

This clone appeared once. V gene TRBV6-1 combines with J gene TRBJ2-7; no clear D. Germline V gene sequence: CDR1 MNHNS, CDR2 SASEGT. The germline V and J ends were trimmed by 2 bases and 6 bases, with 8 bases remaining between them. This CDR3 has 12 amino acids. Here the CDR3 reads CASSEPSIEQYF. The DNA for the CDR3 is TGTGCCAGCAGTGAACCGTCTATCGAGCAGTACTTC.

This chain uses TRBV18 with TRBJ1-5, with 12 positions matching TRBD1. This CDR3 region has 16 residues. Germline CDR1 is KGHSH and CDR2 is LQKENI. J was trimmed by 4 bases and V by 5 bases; bases with no gene match: 6. CDR3 bases: TGTGCCAGCTCAAAGGGACAGGGGGCTAGGAATCAGCCCCAGCATTTT. It encodes CASSKGQGARNQPQHF. Based on the CDR3 plus reference TRBV18 and TRBJ1-5, the full variable domain is NAGVMQNPRHLVRRRGQEARLRCSPMKGHSHVYWYRQLPEEGLKFMVYLQKENIIDESGMPKERFSAEFPKEGPSILRIQQVVRGDSAAYFCASSKGQGARNQPQHFGDGTRLSIL.

This clone was seen once. The chain is built from TRBV5-8 and TRBJ2-3, with TRBD2 as a possible D gene (6 bases). Trimming took 2 bases from V and 6 from J, leaving 13 bases between them. Germline values: CDR1 SGHTS, CDR2 YDEGEE. This CDR3 has 14 amino acids. CDR3 sequence reads: CASSFGLIGDTQYF. The CDR3 DNA is TGTGCCAGCAGCTTTGGACTAATTGGGGATACGCAGTATTTT.

V is TRBV9 and J is TRBJ1-1, with a weak D call TRBD1 (6 bases). Germline lookup yields CDR1 SGDLS and CDR2 YYNGEE. The CDR3 is made up of 15 amino acids. Trimming took off 2 bases at V and 5 bases at J, with 16 bases between the two ends. The CDR3 loop is CASSVTGQSKTEAFF. DNA of the CDR3: TGTGCCAGCAGCGTTACGGGACAATCAAAGACTGAAGCTTTCTTT.

V is TRBV6-5 and J is TRBJ2-3; TRBD2 agrees at 8 bases. J gave up 2 bases and V 6 bases, and 7 bases lay outside the gene matches. Germline V gene lookup returns CDR1 MNHEY and CDR2 SVGAGI. This CDR3 comprises 15 residues. The CDR3 DNA sequence: TGTGCCAGCAGCCTCATGCGGGGGGACACAGATACGCAGTATTTT. This sequence encodes CASSLMRGDTDTQYF.

This clone turned up a few times. This chain connects TRBV5-4 to TRBJ1-2; the D gene is possibly TRBD1 (6 bases). The germline V gene has CDR1 SGHNT and CDR2 YYREEE (reference sequence). Trimming cost V 7 bases and J 2 bases, with 15 bases left between them. The length of the CDR3 is 14 residues. This chain's CDR3 is CASGHRDLNYGYTF. DNA for the CDR3: TGTGCCAGCGGACACAGGGACCTAAACTATGGCTACACCTTC.

Here the CDR3 DNA reads TGTGCCAGCAGCTTGGTAGAGGCGATCTCTGGGGCCAACGTCCTGACTTTC. Translating it yields CASSLVEAISGANVLTF. This chain connects TRBV5-6 to TRBJ2-6; no firm D call. V was clipped by 0 bases and J by 0 bases, with 10 bases between them. Germline V gene sequence: CDR1 SGHDT, CDR2 YYEEEE. CDR3 length: 17 amino acids.

The chain recombines TRBV2 with TRBJ2-6; TRBD1 aligns across 10 bases. Germline-derived CDR1 and CDR2 are SNHLY and FYNNEI. With 1 base clipped from V and 0 bases from J, the junction kept 3 bases outside the gene matches. This CDR3 comprises 18 residues. The CDR3 nucleotides read TGTGCCAGCAGTGAAGGACAGGGGGCCGTCTCTGGGGCCAACGTCCTGACTTTC. Its protein is CASSEGQGAVSGANVLTF.

This clone was observed a single time. CDR3 in amino acids: CASSHLQGAGNSPLHF. CDR3 DNA: TGTGCCAGCAGCCACTTACAGGGGGCTGGAAATTCACCCCTCCACTTT. This chain uses TRBV14 with TRBJ1-6, with 9 positions matching TRBD1. The CDR3 runs to 16 residues. The V gene end was trimmed by 3 bases and the J gene end by 7 bases; junction bases not matched to a gene: 7. CDR1 is SGHDN, CDR2 FVKESK, per germline.

This clone was observed many times. This chain's CDR3 is CASRPTGNQPQHF. The CDR3 DNA reads TGTGCCAGCAGACCGACAGGCAATCAGCCCCAGCATTTT. The gene calls are TRBV2 and TRBJ1-5, with D maybe TRBD1 (5 bases). V shed 6 bases and J shed 2 bases, with 8 bases lying between them. This CDR3 region has 13 residues. The germline V gene has CDR1 SNHLY and CDR2 FYNNEI.

This chain uses TRBV2 with TRBJ2-3; 10 bases are shared with TRBD2. With V trimmed by 6 bases and J by 4 bases, 7 bases remained unmatched. Germline V gene data show CDR1 as SNHLY and CDR2 as FYNNEI. The CDR3 is 15 residues long. This chain's CDR3 is CASRALAGSADTQYF. CDR3 in DNA: TGTGCCAGCAGGGCACTAGCGGGGTCTGCAGATACGCAGTATTTT.

V and J are TRBV7-9 and TRBJ2-3, with D maybe TRBD1 (5 bases). The CDR3 sequence is 12 residues long. Germline lookup yields CDR1 SEHNR and CDR2 FQNEAQ (reference sequence). The CDR3 spells CISGHVTDTQYF. The CDR3 DNA sequence: TGTATTTCAGGGCACGTCACAGATACGCAGTATTTT.

This sequence joins TRBV5-1 and TRBJ2-7, with no clear D. V was cut by 2 bases and J by 4 bases, with 13 bases left in between. The CDR3 consists of 14 residues. Germline values: CDR1 SGHRS, CDR2 YFSETQ. CDR3: CASSLALDSYEQYF. CDR3 nucleotides: TGCGCCAGCAGCTTAGCCCTTGACTCTTACGAGCAGTACTTC.

The chain combines TRBV28 with TRBJ1-1; D remains unclear. Germline V gives CDR1 MDHEN, CDR2 SYDVKM. Trimming took off 3 bases at V and 0 bases at J, with 8 bases between the two ends. This CDR3 spans 14 amino acids. CDR3 amino acids: CASSLRQMNTEAFF. CDR3 coding DNA: TGTGCCAGCAGTTTGAGGCAGATGAACACTGAAGCTTTCTTT.

The rearrangement joins TRBV27 to TRBJ1-6; D not certain. V gave up 6 bases and J gave up 10 bases, with 13 bases separating them. Germline V gene lookup returns CDR1 MNHEY and CDR2 SMNVEV (reference sequence). There are 13 residues in the CDR3. In nucleotides, the CDR3 is TGTGCCAGCAGCCCCAACTCTGTGTCACCCCTCCACTTT. Translating gives CASSPNSVSPLHF.

This clone has just a few counts. The V and J genes are TRBV5-1 and TRBJ2-1; 14 positions match TRBD2. The length of the CDR3 is 18 residues. Germline V gene sequence: CDR1 SGHRS, CDR2 YFSETQ. Unmatched junction bases numbered 10, after V lost 3 bases and J lost 5 bases. The CDR3 nucleotides read TGCGCCAGCAGCTCGGGACTAGCGGGAGAATCTGGGGACAATGAGCAGTTCTTC. As protein: CASSSGLAGESGDNEQFF.

This chain uses TRBV6-1 with TRBJ1-5, with 8 nucleotides matching TRBD1. Germline V lookup: CDR1 MNHNS, CDR2 SASEGT. The V segment lost 4 bases and the J segment 4 bases; nucleotides outside the gene matches: 9. There are 16 residues in the CDR3. CDR3 protein: CASSARTGRSNQPQHF. The CDR3 DNA is TGTGCCAGCAGTGCGAGGACAGGGAGATCGAATCAGCCCCAGCATTTT.

This chain links TRBV2 with TRBJ1-2, with D possibly matching TRBD1 (6 bases). The ends were cut back, 7 bases at V and 2 bases at J, with 14 bases in the middle. Germline CDR1 is SNHLY and CDR2 is FYNNEI. The CDR3 extends over 14 amino acids. CDR3 nucleotide sequence: TGTGCCAGCAAGCCCCGGGACACGAACTATGGCTACACCTTC. Encoded protein: CASKPRDTNYGYTF.

The rearrangement links TRBV18 to TRBJ2-1, with D hard to call. The germline V and J ends were trimmed by 0 bases and 4 bases, with 4 bases remaining between them. The CDR3 contains 13 residues. Germline-derived CDR1 and CDR2 are KGHSH and LQKENI. CDR3 sequence (DNA): TGTGCCAGCTCACCACCGGCTTACAATGAGCAGTTCTTC. It translates to CASSPPAYNEQFF.

The gene calls are TRBV9 and TRBJ1-6; possibly TRBD1 for D (5 bases). V was shortened by 0 bases and J by 3 bases, with 7 bases between the two germline ends. The CDR3 covers 15 residues. Germline-derived CDR1 and CDR2 are SGDLS and YYNGEE. The CDR3 sequence: CASSVVRDYNSPLHF. As DNA, the CDR3 is TGTGCCAGCAGCGTAGTCAGGGACTATAATTCACCCCTCCACTTT. The whole variable domain, filled in from reference TRBV9 and TRBJ1-6, reads DSGVTQTPKHLITATGQRVTLRCSPRSGDLSVYWYQQSLDQGLQFLIQYYNGEERAKGNILERFSAQQFPDLHSELNLSSLELGDSALYFCASSVVRDYNSPLHFGNGTRLTVT.

The gene calls are TRBV7-6 and TRBJ2-5; TRBD2 matches 8 bases. This CDR3 comprises 17 residues. V was pared by 4 bases and J by 1 base, with 11 bases of the junction left unmatched. Germline V gene sequence: CDR1 SGHVS, CDR2 FNYEAQ. In DNA form, the CDR3 reads TGTGCCAGCAGCTCACAACCCGTAGCGGGGCTCCAAGAGACCCAGTACTTC. As protein: CASSSQPVAGLQETQYF. The full variable domain, with the rest looked up from reference TRBV7-6 and TRBJ2-5, is GAGVSQSPRYKVTKRGQDVALRCDPISGHVSLYWYRQALGQGPEFLTYFNYEAQQDKSGLPNDRFSAERPEGSISTLTIQRTEQRDSAMYRCASSSQPVAGLQETQYFGPGTRLLVL.

The gene calls are TRBV2 and TRBJ1-5, with D possibly being TRBD1 (6 bases). The CDR3 length is 15 residues. The V and J ends lost 5 bases and 4 bases respectively, with 15 bases between them. Looked up from germline, CDR1 is SNHLY and CDR2 is FYNNEI. This chain's CDR3 is CASSKQGIGNQPQHF. In DNA, the CDR3 is TGTGCCAGCAGTAAGCAGGGGATTGGTAATCAGCCCCAGCATTTT. The whole variable domain, filled in from reference TRBV2 and TRBJ1-5, reads EPEVTQTPSHQVTQMGQEVILRCVPISNHLYFYWYRQILGQKVEFLVSFYNNEISEKSEIFDDQFSVERPDGSNFTLKIRSTKLEDSAMYFCASSKQGIGNQPQHFGDGTRLSIL.

The V gene is TRBV7-2, the J gene TRBJ2-5, with 7 positions matching TRBD1. Germline CDR1 and CDR2: SGHTA and FQGNSA. The CDR3 runs 14 residues. Trimming removed 1 base from V and 5 bases from J; junction bases left unmatched: 4. The CDR3 loop reads CASSLVRGHETQYF. The DNA for the CDR3 is TGTGCCAGCAGCTTAGTTAGGGGGCATGAGACCCAGTACTTC.

This chain uses TRBV10-3 with TRBJ2-3; D call uncertain. Germline CDR1 is ENHRY and CDR2 is SYGVKD. Trimming removed 4 bases at V and 3 bases at J, with 8 bases between. This CDR3 is 13 amino acids long. CDR3 nucleotides: TGTGCCATCAGTGGGCGGAAAACAGATACGCAGTATTTT. As protein: CAISGRKTDTQYF.

The chain is built from TRBV4-1 and TRBJ2-5; TRBD2 matches at 9 bases. Germline V gene sequence: CDR1 MGHRA, CDR2 YSYEKL. J gave up 5 bases and V 4 bases, and 11 bases lay outside the gene matches. This CDR3 comprises 16 residues. CDR3 DNA sequence: TGCGCCAGCAGCCCCTTTTCCGGCGGGGGGGCCGAGACCCAGTACTTC. This codes for CASSPFSGGGAETQYF.

The rearrangement uses TRBV2 and TRBJ2-5; no firm D call. Per the germline V gene, CDR1 is SNHLY and CDR2 is FYNNEI. This CDR3 has 14 residues. Trimming pared 3 bases from V and 9 bases from J, leaving 17 bases between. CDR3 residues: CASSESVARRSQYF. The CDR3 nucleotides read TGTGCCAGCAGTGAGTCGGTAGCCCGCCGGTCCCAGTACTTC.

V gene TRBV19 combines with J gene TRBJ1-4, with 7 positions matching TRBD1. The CDR3 extends over 14 amino acids. The trim removed 5 bases at V and 8 bases at J, leaving 8 bases unmatched. The germline gives CDR1 LNHDA, CDR2 SQIVND (reference sequence). Written as DNA, the CDR3 is TGTGCCAGTAGTCCGCAGGGGGTTGGCGAAAAACTGTTTTTT. Translation: CASSPQGVGEKLFF.